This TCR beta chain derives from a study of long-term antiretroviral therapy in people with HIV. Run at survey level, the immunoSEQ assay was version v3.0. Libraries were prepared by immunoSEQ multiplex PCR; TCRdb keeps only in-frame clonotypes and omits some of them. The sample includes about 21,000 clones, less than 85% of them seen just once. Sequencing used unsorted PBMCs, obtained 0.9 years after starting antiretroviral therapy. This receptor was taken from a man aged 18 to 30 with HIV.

CDR3 sequence: CASSKRGQETQYF. DNA for the CDR3: TGTGCCAGCAGCAAACGGGGGCAAGAGACCCAGTACTTC. The chain is built from TRBV7-2 and TRBJ2-5; tentatively, D is TRBD2 (6 bases). CDR1 SGHTA and CDR2 FQGNSA come from the germline V gene. The V and J ends lost 5 bases and 2 bases respectively, with 9 bases between them. CDR3 length equals 13 residues.